The 12 T cell receptor beta chains reported below all come from one sample, sequenced in a study of Ad26.COV2.S vaccination and SARS-CoV-2 variants. Indicated treatment: roughly 19 received Ad26.COV2.S at low or high dose, single or two shots; about 5 received placebo; per-sample allocation not given. The investigators took samples on day 63 after the first vaccine or placebo injection. Assay: immunoSEQ multiplex PCR; the TCRdb copy retains only in-frame clones and omits some. Seen here are about 400,000 clones, roughly 90% observed once, and the top ten hold about 4%. The sequenced sample was peripheral blood, obtained in a trial of Ad26.COV2.S vaccine versus placebo. The source of these receptors is a person aged 18-60 years who received the Ad26.COV2.S COVID-19 vaccine or a placebo.

The chain combines TRBV30 with TRBJ1-2, with D perhaps matching TRBD1 (6 bases). This CDR3 spans 13 amino acids. V was clipped by 1 base and J by 3 bases, with 9 bases between them. Germline V gene data show CDR1 as GTSNPN and CDR2 as SVGIG (reference sequence). The CDR3 DNA follows: TGTGCCTGGAGTGAAAGGGGGGACTATGGCTACACCTTC. Its translation: CAWSERGDYGYTF.

The chain is built from TRBV7-2 and TRBJ2-2, with D possibly TRBD1 on 5 matching bases. Germline CDR1 reads SGHTA; CDR2 reads FQGNSA. The V gene lost 1 base and the J gene lost 1 base, with 10 bases spanning the gap. The CDR3 consists of 16 residues. The CDR3 coding sequence is TGTGCCAGCAGCTTAGTTACAGGAGTGAACACCGGGGAGCTGTTTTTT. Residues: CASSLVTGVNTGELFF.

The chain uses TRBV3-1 (or the pseudogene TRBV3-2) and TRBJ2-7; the match to TRBD2 covers 7 bases. The CDR3 totals 16 residues. Per germline, CDR1 LGHDT and CDR2 YNNKEL (reference sequence). The V and J ends lost 4 bases and 0 bases, in that order; junction bases with no gene match: 9. The CDR3 here is CASSPAGVAGSYEQYF. DNA for the CDR3: TGTGCCAGCAGCCCGGCGGGGGTGGCAGGCTCCTACGAGCAGTACTTC.

This chain connects TRBV19 to TRBJ2-5; tentatively, D is TRBD1 or TRBD2 (5 bases each). The CDR3 loop spans 14 amino acids. CDR1 is LNHDA and CDR2 is SQIVND in the germline V gene (reference sequence). Trimming took off 3 bases at V and 4 bases at J, with 12 bases between the two ends. The chain's CDR3 is CASSMGRDLETQYF. Written as DNA, the CDR3 is TGTGCCAGTAGTATGGGTAGGGACCTAGAGACCCAGTACTTC.

This clone has only one observation. This chain joins TRBV7-9 and TRBJ1-1; D is unclear. Between the trimmed V and J ends, which lost 4 bases and 1 base, there was a span of 7 bases. This CDR3 spans 13 amino acids. CDR1 SEHNR and CDR2 FQNEAQ come from the germline V gene (reference sequence). CDR3 region: CASSYRANTEAFF. DNA of the CDR3: TGTGCCAGCAGCTACAGAGCGAACACTGAAGCTTTCTTT.

The chain is built from TRBV6-4 and TRBJ2-1; TRBD2 agrees at 9 bases. This CDR3 has 14 residues. From germline, CDR1 is MRHNA and CDR2 SNTAGT. V was pared by 3 bases and J by 7 bases, with 4 bases of the junction left unmatched. The CDR3 protein is CASSDFAGGNEQFF. CDR3 DNA: TGTGCCAGCAGTGATTTCGCGGGGGGGAATGAGCAGTTCTTC.

The chain links TRBV28 to TRBJ1-1; D is perhaps TRBD1 (5 bases). Germline V lookup: CDR1 MDHEN, CDR2 SYDVKM. The CDR3 length is 15 residues. V was clipped by 9 bases and J by 0 bases, with 17 bases between them. The CDR3 is CASSRGGNLNTEAFF. CDR3 sequence (DNA): TGTGCCAGTTCTAGGGGAGGCAATTTGAACACTGAAGCTTTCTTT.

This clone was seen only once. V is TRBV7-2 and J is TRBJ1-1; 10 bases are a match to TRBD1. Germline-derived CDR1 and CDR2 are SGHTA and FQGNSA. The V gene end was trimmed by 0 bases and the J gene end by 4 bases; junction bases not matched to a gene: 5. This CDR3 contains 16 residues. CDR3 residues: CASSLAPTGGRTEAFF. The CDR3 DNA is TGTGCCAGCAGCTTAGCTCCGACAGGGGGCCGCACTGAAGCTTTCTTT.

This clone came up once. This rearrangement joins TRBV3-1 (or the pseudogene TRBV3-2) to TRBJ1-2, with 7 nucleotides matching TRBD1. This CDR3 has 15 amino acids. V shed 3 bases, J shed 1 base, and the junction held 5 bases outside the gene matches. Germline CDR1 and CDR2: LGHDT and YNNKEL (reference sequence). CDR3 residues: CASSHQDRRNYGYTF. In DNA form, the CDR3 reads TGTGCCAGCAGCCACCAGGACAGGCGTAACTATGGCTACACCTTC.

The chain links TRBV4-1 to TRBJ1-1; D is uncertain. V was trimmed by 6 bases and J by 1 base, leaving 6 bases between them. The CDR3 has 12 amino acids. Germline V gene sequence: CDR1 MGHRA, CDR2 YSYEKL. The CDR3 DNA is TGCGCCAGCAGATGGGGGAACACTGAAGCTTTCTTT. It encodes CASRWGNTEAFF.

The V gene is TRBV5-8, the J gene TRBJ1-4; D gene ambiguous. This CDR3 is built from 15 residues. Germline V gene lookup returns CDR1 SGHTS and CDR2 YDEGEE. V was shortened by 1 base and J by 3 bases, with 10 bases between the two germline ends. Written as DNA, the CDR3 is TGTGCCAGCAGCTTGCCCGCATCGGCTAATGAAAAACTGTTTTTT. This sequence encodes CASSLPASANEKLFF.

With respect to this clone: The same CDR3 is also encoded by other DNA sequences in this sample. The chain is built from TRBV3-1 (or the pseudogene TRBV3-2) and TRBJ1-2, with D maybe TRBD1 (6 bases). The germline V gene has CDR1 LGHDT and CDR2 YNNKEL (reference sequence). This CDR3 spans 14 amino acids. Trimming removed 0 bases at V and 4 bases at J, with 9 bases between. The CDR3 reads CASSQDRGGYGYTF. CDR3 DNA sequence: TGTGCCAGCAGCCAAGATAGAGGGGGCTATGGCTACACCTTC.